This is a list of T cell receptor beta chains from one sample in a study of multiple sclerosis patients with progressive multifocal leukoencephalopathy. Here immunoSEQ multiplex PCR was the method, and the copy in TCRdb shows in-frame clones only, minus some. Among roughly 28,000 clones listed, more than 80% were seen once. This material consisted of PBMCs, taken from a patient treated with natalizumab. These receptors came from a woman in her thirties with progressive multifocal leukoencephalopathy. CDR3s include the opening cysteine and the closing phenylalanine or tryptophan. D genes are given only for firm matches. Part of the rows lack a size; the others show once, few, many or a class for expanded clones.

-	-	TRBV10-3	TRBJ1-2	CAIAPEGNYGYTF	TGTGCCATCGCGCCAGAGGGGAACTATGGCTACACCTTC
-	TRBD2	TRBV10-3	TRBJ2-7	CAISDRGLAGDEQYF	TGTGCCATCAGTGATAGAGGGCTAGCGGGAGACGAGCAGTACTTC
-	TRBD1	TRBV23-1	TRBJ2-7	CASSQSISGQGRSREQYF	TGCGCCAGCAGTCAATCTATATCGGGACAGGGGAGGTCCCGCGAGCAGTACTTC
medium-sized	TRBD2	TRBV4-3	TRBJ2-3	CASSQQDMGSGVSGDTQYF	TGCGCCAGCAGCCAACAAGATATGGGTAGCGGGGTCTCGGGAGATACGCAGTATTTT
-	-	TRBV5-8	TRBJ2-1	CASSRTLGGEQFF	TGTGCCAGCAGCCGAACGTTAGGGGGTGAGCAGTTCTTC
-	-	TRBV27	TRBJ1-6	CASSIGPAHNSPLHF	TGTGCCAGCAGCATCGGGCCAGCTCATAATTCACCCCTCCACTTT
-	-	TRBV7-2	TRBJ2-7	CASSLGWAYEQYF	TGTGCCAGCAGCTTAGGCTGGGCCTACGAGCAGTACTTC
once	TRBD2	TRBV2	TRBJ2-1	CASSVSATSGGAYEQFF	TGTGCCAGCAGTGTGTCGGCGACTAGCGGGGGGGCTTATGAGCAGTTCTTC
-	TRBD1	TRBV27	TRBJ2-7	CASSSRQGKYEQYF	TGTGCCAGCAGTTCGCGACAGGGTAAATACGAGCAGTACTTC
-	-	TRBV14	TRBJ2-7	CASSQGLGDYEQYF	TGTGCCAGCAGCCAAGGGTTAGGAGACTACGAGCAGTACTTC
few	-	TRBV10-3	TRBJ2-7	CAISEPNYEQYF	TGTGCCATCAGTGAGCCCAACTACGAGCAGTACTTC
once	-	TRBV28	TRBJ2-7	CASSSPGIGVHEQYF	TGTGCCAGCAGCTCCCCGGGTATTGGCGTCCACGAGCAGTACTTC
-	-	TRBV30	TRBJ1-5	CAWSVQGQGSQPQHF	TGTGCCTGGAGTGTACAAGGGCAGGGTAGCCAGCCCCAGCATTTT
-	-	TRBV30	TRBJ2-7	CAWSVGGQAAEQYF	TGTGCCTGGAGTGTCGGGGGACAAGCGGCCGAGCAGTACTTC
-	-	TRBV19	TRBJ1-1	CASMMGGTGNTEAFF	TGTGCCAGTATGATGGGGGGGACGGGTAACACTGAAGCTTTCTTT
-	TRBD2	TRBV5-1	TRBJ2-1	CASSLWLAGADEQFF	TGCGCCAGCAGCTTGTGGCTAGCGGGAGCCGATGAGCAGTTCTTC
-	-	TRBV5-6	TRBJ1-1	CASSLGTNTEAFF	TGTGCCAGCAGCTTAGGCACGAACACTGAAGCTTTCTTT
few	-	TRBV7-9	TRBJ2-1	CATQATEGEQFF	TGTGCCACCCAGGCTACCGAAGGTGAGCAGTTCTTC
-	-	TRBV7-3	TRBJ2-1	CASSSTGREYNEQFF	TGTGCCAGCAGCTCGACAGGCCGCGAGTACAATGAGCAGTTCTTC
-	TRBD2	TRBV23-1	TRBJ2-2	CASNRQREGCTGELFF	TGCGCCAGCAATCGTCAGCGGGAGGGTTGCACCGGGGAGCTGTTTTTT
-	-	TRBV5-1	TRBJ1-2	CASSLEGYGYTF	TGCGCCAGCAGCTTGGAGGGATATGGCTACACCTTC
few	TRBD1	TRBV6-4	TRBJ2-3	CASSDSPPGTGGTDTQYF	TGTGCCAGCAGTGACTCTCCGCCCGGGACAGGGGGCACAGATACGCAGTATTTT
-	-	TRBV9	TRBJ2-3	CASSVEEGNTQYF	TGTGCCAGCAGCGTAGAGGAGGGAAATACGCAGTATTTT
-	-	TRBV6-6	TRBJ2-5	CASSYPKGSEETQYF	TGTGCCAGCAGTTACCCAAAGGGGTCGGAAGAGACCCAGTACTTC
-	-	TRBV7-7	TRBJ2-1	CASSLGFLSGEQFF	TGTGCTAGCAGCTTAGGATTTTTGTCCGGTGAGCAGTTCTTC
-	-	TRBV4-2	TRBJ1-1	CASSQDRQNTEAFF	TGTGCCAGCAGCCAGGACAGACAGAACACTGAAGCTTTCTTT
-	TRBD1	TRBV4-3	TRBJ1-1	CASSQGTGLMNTEAFF	TGCGCCAGCAGCCAAGGGACAGGCCTTATGAACACTGAAGCTTTCTTT
-	TRBD1	TRBV7-2	TRBJ1-6	CASSSRDRGAPLHF	TGTGCCAGCAGCTCCCGGGACAGAGGAGCACCCCTCCACTTT
-	TRBD2	TRBV7-9	TRBJ2-2	CASSPGLAGGTGELFF	TGTGCCAGCAGCCCGGGACTAGCGGGAGGAACCGGGGAGCTGTTTTTT
-	-	TRBV9	TRBJ2-7	CASSVNPVGYGSPKSYEQYF	TGTGCCAGCAGCGTCAACCCCGTTGGGTACGGCTCCCCGAAATCCTACGAGCAGTACTTC
-	TRBD1	TRBV5-6	TRBJ2-5	CASSEGQGGETQYF	TGTGCCAGCAGCGAAGGACAGGGCGGGGAGACCCAGTACTTC
once	-	TRBV9	TRBJ2-3	CASSGTNTDTQYF	TGTGCCAGCAGCGGGACTAACACAGATACGCAGTATTTT
-	-	TRBV13	TRBJ2-5	CASSLLEAGTQYF	TGTGCCAGCAGCTTGTTAGAGGCAGGGACCCAGTACTTC
-	-	TRBV7-9	TRBJ2-7	CASSKEGSSYEQYF	TGTGCCAGCAGCAAAGAGGGTAGCTCCTACGAGCAGTACTTC
-	TRBD1	TRBV4-2	TRBJ2-2	CASSQDRGTGGSGELFF	TGTGCCAGCAGCCAAGATCGTGGGACAGGGGGATCCGGGGAGCTGTTTTTT
-	-	TRBV2	TRBJ2-2	CASRGYYGGGELFF	TGTGCCAGCAGAGGATATTACGGAGGCGGGGAGCTGTTTTTT
-	TRBD2	TRBV11-2	TRBJ2-5	CASSRGGATETQYF	TGTGCCAGCAGCCGCGGGGGGGCCACCGAGACCCAGTACTTC
-	-	TRBV4-3	TRBJ1-1	CASSQGLVSTEAFF	TGCGCCAGCAGCCAGGGGCTTGTCAGCACTGAAGCTTTCTTT
-	TRBD2	TRBV27	TRBJ2-5	CASSLGVAGGGETQYF	TGTGCCAGCAGTTTAGGGGTAGCGGGGGGCGGGGAGACCCAGTACTTC
-	TRBD2	TRBV5-1	TRBJ2-1	CASSLPSGRADEQFF	TGCGCCAGCAGCCTACCTAGCGGGAGGGCCGATGAGCAGTTCTTC
-	-	TRBV2	TRBJ2-7	CASSEGQGNYEQYF	TGTGCCAGCAGTGAAGGGCAGGGGAACTACGAGCAGTACTTC
-	-	TRBV27	TRBJ2-6	CASSPSALWGGANVLTF	TGTGCCAGCAGCCCCAGCGCACTCTGGGGGGGGGCCAACGTCCTGACTTTC